This TCR beta chain was documented in a study of T cells in Graves' hyperthyroidism and ophthalmopathy (dated by TCRdb to the late 2010s). The study in broad terms: Peripheral blood was collected at initial diagnosis, before any treatment. TCR V-J signatures able to tell the groups apart were searched for in a discovery cohort of 90 to 100 patients, of whom 43 had Graves' ophthalmopathy and about 60 had stable Graves' hyperthyroidism. Prospective prediction of ophthalmopathy was tested in an independent validation cohort of some 20 hyperthyroidism patients and 15 to 17 patients who later progressed to ophthalmopathy. The 100 discovery patients were divided at random into training and test sets in a 7:3 ratio. The study also compared thyroid tissue and blood T-cell repertoires from several Graves' hyperthyroidism patients. Once sampling was done, hyperthyroidism patients were given methimazole at a starting dose of 30 mg daily, whereas ophthalmopathy patients were given high-dose intravenous methylprednisolone. The paper describes TCR Vbeta CDR3 sequencing of some 130 peripheral blood samples, made up of some 40 ophthalmopathy patients, around 78 hyperthyroidism patients and approximately 17 progressor patients. Broader findings and caveats from the paper: Sample size was not statistically predetermined, and blinding of investigators to group allocation was not performed. In validation, progression to ophthalmopathy was predicted by the model with more than 65% sensitivity and under 85% specificity, a median of approximately 7.1 months before onset. In cross-validation, a model built on a 13 V-J signature told ophthalmopathy apart from stable hyperthyroidism with about 90% sensitivity and roughly 81% specificity, and in testing the same model reached 80%/75%. Blood samples also contained most of the expanded thyroid clonotypes (frequency above 0.001), which suggests that blood repertoires may reflect thyroid immune responses.

The TCR beta CDR3 regions were amplified from the RNA transcripts. The first round of RT-PCR for the TCR CDR3 was performed with the HTBI primer set and the Qiagen OneStep RT-PCR kit. Libraries were constructed in a second round of multiplex PCR, after which size selection and purification were performed. Libraries were sequenced paired-end with 100 bp reads on an Illumina HiSeq2000. Per the source publication's procedure: SOAPnuke was used to process the raw data, throwing out any read that contained adapters or uncalled bases, had a mean Phred below 15, or lacked an exact constant-primer or identifier match. High-quality paired reads were merged using COPE v1.2.5, and each unique nucleotide sequence was defined as a clonotype. MiTCR v1.1 was used to align clonotypes to the IMGT TRBV, TRBD and TRBJ reference segments. Only V-J combinations with frequency above 0.0001, covering about 99% of repertoires, were analysed. The TCS score was defined as F50 (clonal expansion) divided by E x V (chaos), with BLOSUM62-based TCRdist calculated between CDR3 peptides within each V-J. Welch's t-statistics and random forest reduced 514 V-J features to 13, which were used in a naive Bayes classifier (R e1071). The raw public reads went through TCRdb reprocessing: fastp at Q25, MiXCR clone calling, in-frame beta chains kept. One record per CDR3 amino acid sequence lists the most common genes and DNA. These V and J calls derive from TCRdb rather than the authors' analysis. This sample has more than 350,000 distinct CDR3 sequences in its table, and around 15% of those were observed once. Roughly a fifth of the sample goes to the ten largest clones.

In the ophthalmopathy patients, disease was moderately to severely active, with a Clinical Activity Score of 3 or more, a NOSPECS grade of 4 or more, and a duration of less than 3 months. Any patient with an uncontrolled infection, another autoimmune disease, pregnancy or lactation was excluded. Clinical symptoms, serum thyroxine and TRAb, thyroid ultrasound, and orbital computed tomography formed the basis for the diagnoses. PBMCs were isolated from approximately 10 ml of fresh peripheral blood by Ficoll-Paque density gradient centrifugation. Trizol reagent was used to extract total RNA, and RNA quality was then checked on an Agilent 2100 Bioanalyzer. There are many counts of this clonotype. Its specific antigen is unknown. One base away there is no much larger clone; base qualities are not given. Including the terminal cysteine and phenylalanine, the CDR3 comprises 13 residues. Only CDR3 DNA is held: 39 bases, read in frame from base 1. CDR1 and CDR2 are drawn from the germline V gene (reference sequence): DFQATT, SNEGSKA. The trim is 1 base for V and 5 bases for J, with a gap of 11 bases between the germline ends.

The rearrangement combines TRBV20-1 with TRBJ1-1, with an unclear D gene assignment. Sequenced material: blood. This TCR came from a woman aged 55-75 years with Graves' ophthalmopathy. The CDR3 sequence is CSARGTLSTEAFF. The DNA sequence is given as TGCAGTGCTAGAGGGACGCTCTCGACTGAAGCTTTCTTT.